What follows describes a single TCR beta chain. The target antigen is unknown. The source of the sample is a study of beta chain features in type 1 diabetes. The study's findings and limits: Shortening of TCRB CDR3s, moderate but significant, appeared in all four CD4+ subsets of Type 1 diabetes patients.

The junction had 10 bases not matched to a gene; V was cut back by 4 bases and J by 8 bases. The CDR3 length is 16 residues. Germline CDR1 and CDR2: LGHNA and YSLEER. The investigators reverse transcribed all of the isolated RNA, so they sequenced expressed TCRB transcripts. TCRdb keeps only in-frame clones here, not all; method: immunoSEQ multiplex PCR. Among around 400,000 clones listed, 10% to 15% were seen once. Populations obtained by sorting all exceeded 95% purity. The rearrangement links TRBV4-3 to TRBJ2-1; TRBD1 matches at 11 bases. Sequencing was done on a sample of naive CD4+ T cells from blood. The origin of this receptor is a man between 18 and 35 years old in good health. The CDR3 loop reads CASSLQGTGGYDEQFF. DNA for the CDR3: TGCGCCAGCAGCCTTCAGGGGACAGGGGGATACGATGAGCAGTTCTTC.